The rows below give T cell receptor beta chains drawn from one sample of a study of T cells in localized non-small cell lung cancer. Using immunoSEQ multiplex PCR, the repertoire was profiled, and TCRdb retains in-frame clones only, with some absent. The table records around 25,000 clones, roughly 90% of them present only once. The input for sequencing was peripheral blood, taken before any cancer treatment. The receptors come from a man aged 35 to 69 with stage III squamous cell lung carcinoma. Both conserved end residues are part of each CDR3.

J gene	V gene	CDR3 length	CDR3 protein
TRBJ2-7	TRBV29-1	12	CSVGPSGVEQYF
TRBJ1-2	TRBV5-1	13	CASSPDKPYGYTF
TRBJ2-3	TRBV7-9	16	CASSLAPVIKADTQYF
TRBJ2-5	TRBV10-2	16	CASRRTSGGRGETQYF
TRBJ1-2	TRBV30	13	CAQSGTAGRGYTF
TRBJ2-5	TRBV7-2	15	CASSYYVDFQETQYF
TRBJ2-1	TRBV2	16	CASSGGLAGVNNEQFF
TRBJ1-2	TRBV7-8	15	CASSTRQGIDGGYTF
TRBJ1-5	TRBV30	15	CAWSSRTGGVQPQHF
TRBJ2-7	TRBV15	15	CATSNWTSGSYEQYF
TRBJ2-5	TRBV2	15	CASSEGQYLGETQYF
TRBJ1-4	TRBV10-2	13	CASSDRTGEKLFF
TRBJ2-1	TRBV5-6	17	CASSTTSGGALYNEQFF
TRBJ2-5	TRBV18	15	CASSPPILGQETQYF
TRBJ1-2	TRBV6-5	14	CASSYSPTGNGYTF
TRBJ2-3	TRBV19	13	CASSLDFTDTQYF
TRBJ1-1	TRBV20-1	11	CSALKQGRAFF
TRBJ1-2	TRBV9	15	CASSVAPLMGYGYTF
TRBJ2-5	TRBV5-1	16	CASSPEGTNLGETQYF
TRBJ2-1	TRBV11-3	16	CASSLGGTRGNNEQFF
TRBJ2-3	TRBV7-9	14	CASSLVAGGDTQYF
TRBJ2-1	TRBV2	14	CASGLTSGYNEQFF
TRBJ2-7	TRBV19	13	CASSSGGGYEQYF
TRBJ1-6	TRBV5-1	13	CASSKDRVSPLHF
TRBJ2-3	TRBV2	15	CASRGTGQGTDTQYF
TRBJ2-3	TRBV7-2	17	CASSLSSAALGTDTQYF
TRBJ2-7	TRBV19	17	CASRPEGAGGLLDEQYF
TRBJ2-7	TRBV11-2	12	CASSLDRREQYF
TRBJ1-5	TRBV7-2	14	CASSFRPDNQPQHF
TRBJ1-1	TRBV7-2	13	CASSFNRNTEAFF
TRBJ1-3	TRBV4-3	16	CASSRGTPGSGNTIYF
TRBJ2-6	TRBV11-1	17	CASSLQTGSSGANVLTF
TRBJ1-1	TRBV29-1	13	CSVQGTGITEAFF
TRBJ2-5	TRBV10-3	15	CAISDAGTSVQTQYF
TRBJ1-1	TRBV7-2	17	CASAPSGRSHSNTEAFF
TRBJ1-5	TRBV28	16	CASSTDRGHSNQPQHF
TRBJ2-7	TRBV11-2	12	CASSRDRGEQYF
TRBJ1-2	TRBV4-2	14	CASSPFRGDYGYTF
TRBJ2-1	TRBV5-1	16	CASSWPRGRFENEQFF
TRBJ1-3	TRBV2	15	CASRADGSSGNTIYF
TRBJ1-1	TRBV5-1	13	CASSPVMNTEAFF
TRBJ2-5	TRBV5-1	15	CASSTGVTVQETQYF
TRBJ1-1	TRBV5-5	14	CASSVPGHNTEAFF
TRBJ1-1	TRBV18	14	CASSQQGRGTEAFF
TRBJ2-5	TRBV28	17	CASSLWTSGGAQETQYF
TRBJ2-1	TRBV9	15	CASSRSGVSYNEQFF
TRBJ2-2	TRBV28	19	CASSLYLAGLLPNTGELFF
TRBJ2-1	TRBV9	13	CASSEKVANEQFF
TRBJ2-1	TRBV9	15	CASSPQAGRRAGQFF
TRBJ1-1	TRBV2	13	CASSGGGWTEAFF
TRBJ2-5	TRBV28	14	CASSLPGQQETQYF
TRBJ2-2	TRBV7-7	13	CASSSLGRGELFF
TRBJ2-7	TRBV27	16	CASSVGRSGGSYEQYF
TRBJ2-2	TRBV6-5	13	CASSSPSNGELFF
TRBJ1-1	TRBV19	14	CASSAQTGNTEAFF
TRBJ2-3	TRBV6-5	15	CASSYGGARTDTQYF
TRBJ2-7	TRBV5-6	14	CASSPWDLDYEQYF
TRBJ2-1	TRBV7-9	14	CASSRGTRHNEQFF
TRBJ1-2	TRBV14	14	CASSQQGPNYGYTF
TRBJ1-1	TRBV4-3	19	CASSQDLGGEMVRYTEAFF